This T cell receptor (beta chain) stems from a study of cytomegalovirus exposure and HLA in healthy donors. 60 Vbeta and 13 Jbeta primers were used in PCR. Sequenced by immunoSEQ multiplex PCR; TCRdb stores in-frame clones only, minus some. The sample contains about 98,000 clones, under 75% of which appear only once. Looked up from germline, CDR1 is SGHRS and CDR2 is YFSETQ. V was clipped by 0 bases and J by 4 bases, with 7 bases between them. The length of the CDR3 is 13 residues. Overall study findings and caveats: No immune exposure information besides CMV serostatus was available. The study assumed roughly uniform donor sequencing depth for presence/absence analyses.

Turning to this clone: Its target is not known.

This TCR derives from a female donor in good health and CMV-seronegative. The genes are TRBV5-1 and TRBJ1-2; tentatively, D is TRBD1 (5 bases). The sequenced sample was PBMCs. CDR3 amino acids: CASSLVGGYGYTF. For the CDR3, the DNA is TGCGCCAGCAGCTTGGTGGGGGGCTATGGCTACACCTTC.